This T cell receptor beta chain was retrieved from a study of T cell responses to AZD1222 COVID-19 vaccine. Germline V lookup: CDR1 GTSNPN, CDR2 SVGIG (reference sequence). The CDR3 sequence is 13 residues long. V shed 1 base and J shed 7 bases, with 11 bases lying between them. As regards this clone: Its specificity is unknown.

Repertoires were generated with immunoSEQ multiplex PCR, while TCRdb's copy carries only in-frame clones and drops some. The sample lists roughly 180,000 clones, less than 95% occurring once. Study-level results: Seropositive AZD1222 recipients at baseline numbered only 5 or 6.

This clonotype was sampled from an adult in good health. V usage is TRBV30 and J usage is TRBJ1-5; D remains unclear. Sequenced material: peripheral blood, taken on day 0 of AZD1222 vaccination. The DNA of the CDR3 is TGTGCCTGGAGTGCCCCTTGGGGACAGCCCCAGCATTTT. Translated, it gives CAWSAPWGQPQHF.